The 18 T cell receptor beta chains presented below share a single source sample, sequenced in a study of shared clonotypes between healthy human individuals (dated by TCRdb to about 2020). Receptor amplification or capture employed the immunoSEQ multiplex PCR assay. In TCRdb, the immuneACCESS table is reduced to in-frame sequences with V and J assigned. These tables do not hold every clone; where another copy was compared, an unresolved V gene accounts for under half, and the others remain unexplained. This sample is represented by 1.6 million or so clones; around 98.5% of them were singletons. 0.3% to 0.45% of the sample belongs to the ten largest clones. The sequencing input was naive CD4+ T cells sorted from blood. The cell subset or site label, read with the paper, signifies: CD45RA+ positively selected. The receptors derive from a man younger than 45 in good health.

About this clone: The same CDR3 can be traced to other DNA sequences in this sample. V gene TRBV29-1 combines with J gene TRBJ1-2; TRBD1 might be the D (5 bases). V was clipped by 4 bases and J by 2 bases, with 8 bases between them. This CDR3 region has 12 residues. Germline CDR1 SQVTM, CDR2 ANQGSEA. The CDR3 DNA sequence: TGCAGCGTTGTCGGGGGGAACTATGGCTACACCTTC. It codes for CSVVGGNYGYTF.

The genes are TRBV2 and TRBJ2-3; no reliable D call. The germline V gene encodes CDR1 SNHLY and CDR2 FYNNEI. Between the trimmed V and J ends, which lost 2 bases and 3 bases, there was a span of 12 bases. The CDR3 contains 15 residues. CDR3 amino acids: CASSEFPGGTDTQYF. The CDR3 nucleotides read TGTGCCAGCAGTGAATTTCCGGGTGGGACAGATACGCAGTATTTT.

The chain has TRBV5-1 and TRBJ2-5, with 11 bases matching TRBD2. The length of the CDR3 is 16 residues. V shed 4 bases and J 1 base; nucleotides not matched to a gene: 6. In germline, CDR1 is SGHRS, CDR2 YFSETQ. The CDR3 protein is CASSPFGTSGQETQYF. The CDR3 DNA reads TGCGCCAGCAGCCCGTTCGGGACTAGCGGCCAAGAGACCCAGTACTTC.

The J gene is TRBJ2-5, the V gene TRBV30, with a tentative D call TRBD1 (5 bases). V was trimmed by 2 bases and J by 4 bases, leaving 11 bases between them. The germline gives CDR1 GTSNPN, CDR2 SVGIG (reference sequence). This CDR3 is 13 amino acids long. CDR3 bases: TGTGCCTGGAGTAATAGGGGTCTAGAGACCCAGTACTTC. This translates into CAWSNRGLETQYF. The whole variable domain, filled in from reference TRBV30 and TRBJ2-5, reads SQTIHQWPATLVQPVGSPLSLECTVEGTSNPNLYWYRQAAGRGLQLLFYSVGIGQISSEVPQNLSASRPQDRQFILSSKKLLLSDSGFYLCAWSNRGLETQYFGPGTRLLVL.

The V and J genes are TRBV9 and TRBJ2-3; 10 bases agree with TRBD1. The V gene's germline CDR1 is SGDLS and CDR2 YYNGEE. Trimming at V came to 4 bases and at J to 3 bases, leaving 5 bases not matched to a gene. The CDR3 is 15 residues long. The CDR3 bases are TGTGCCAGCAGCCACCGGGACAGGGGAACAGATACGCAGTATTTT. Translation gives CASSHRDRGTDTQYF.

The chain has TRBV28 and TRBJ2-7, with D possibly TRBD1 on 5 matching bases. Germline lookup yields CDR1 MDHEN and CDR2 SYDVKM. This CDR3 region has 13 residues. Between the trimmed V and J ends, which lost 8 bases and 0 bases, there was a span of 11 bases. The CDR3: CASGRQLSYEQYF. In nucleotides, the CDR3 is TGTGCCAGCGGAAGACAGCTCTCCTACGAGCAGTACTTC.

The rearrangement links TRBV4-1 to TRBJ2-7; a possible D gene is TRBD2 (5 bases). The CDR3 length is 15 residues. In germline, CDR1 is MGHRA, CDR2 YSYEKL. With 0 bases removed from V and 2 bases from J, the gap between germline ends came to 11 bases. CDR3 region: CASSQELGVPYEQYF. The CDR3 bases are TGCGCCAGCAGCCAAGAATTGGGAGTCCCCTACGAGCAGTACTTC.

V is TRBV28 and J is TRBJ1-1, with TRBD1 matching 8 bases. This CDR3 is 14 amino acids long. V lost 3 bases, J lost 0 bases, and 0 bases stayed unmatched. Germline V gene sequence: CDR1 MDHEN, CDR2 SYDVKM. CDR3 protein: CASSLDRVNTEAFF. In DNA, the CDR3 is TGTGCCAGCAGTTTGGACAGGGTGAACACTGAAGCTTTCTTT.

This rearrangement joins TRBV10-2 to TRBJ2-5; 13 nucleotides align to TRBD2. From germline, CDR1 is WSHSY and CDR2 SAAADI. The length of the CDR3 is 18 residues. The V segment lost 5 bases and the J segment 6 bases; nucleotides outside the gene matches: 15. CDR3 residues: CASSQALAGGEGAQTQYF. For the CDR3, the DNA is TGCGCCAGCAGTCAAGCACTAGCGGGAGGGGAGGGAGCGCAGACCCAGTACTTC.

The chain recombines TRBV4-3 with TRBJ1-1; tentative D call: TRBD1 (6 bases). Per the germline V gene, CDR1 is LGHNA and CDR2 is YSLEER. The CDR3 consists of 15 residues. The V gene lost 3 bases and the J gene lost 6 bases, with 17 bases spanning the gap. This chain's CDR3 is CASSHLIRDTPEAFF. The CDR3 nucleotides are TGCGCCAGCAGCCATCTAATCCGGGACACACCTGAAGCTTTCTTT.

The chain couples TRBV18 to TRBJ1-4; D is undetermined. V lost 6 bases to trimming and J lost 0 bases, with 14 bases between them. The CDR3 has 16 residues. The germline V gene has CDR1 KGHSH and CDR2 LQKENI. Written as DNA, the CDR3 is TGTGCCAGCTCCCGCGGACGTCCCGCAACTAATGAAAAACTGTTTTTT. Protein product: CASSRGRPATNEKLFF.

The V and J genes are TRBV5-1 and TRBJ2-7; 9 bases map to TRBD1. The CDR3 length is 15 residues. The trim removed 7 bases at V and 1 base at J, leaving 9 bases unmatched. Germline V gene sequence: CDR1 SGHRS, CDR2 YFSETQ. CDR3 DNA: TGCGCCAGCTACTACGGACAGGGGCCTTCCTACGAGCAGTACTTC. This codes for CASYYGQGPSYEQYF.

V is TRBV7-2 and J is TRBJ1-1; 8 nucleotides align to TRBD1. Per the germline V gene, CDR1 is SGHTA and CDR2 is FQGNSA. The CDR3 is 14 residues long. V lost 3 bases, J lost 6 bases, and 6 bases stayed unmatched. As DNA, the CDR3 is TGTGCCAGCAGCTTCGGGACAGGCGCGGCTGAAGCTTTCTTT. Protein product: CASSFGTGAAEAFF. Using reference TRBV7-2 and TRBJ1-1 for the parts outside the CDR3, the full variable domain is GAGVSQSPSNKVTEKGKDVELRCDPISGHTALYWYRQSLGQGLEFLIYFQGNSAPDKSGLPSDRFSAERTGGSVSTLTIQRTQQEDSAVYLCASSFGTGAAEAFFGQGTRLTVV.

The rearrangement joins TRBV4-3 to TRBJ2-1, with D maybe TRBD2 (5 bases). The CDR3 spans 16 residues. V lost 4 bases, J lost 0 bases, and 13 bases lay in between. Germline V gene lookup returns CDR1 LGHNA and CDR2 YSLEER. The CDR3 sequence is CASSPNGLASYNEQFF. Written as DNA, the CDR3 is TGCGCCAGCAGCCCCAACGGGCTAGCCTCCTACAATGAGCAGTTCTTC.

This clone was observed a single time. This rearrangement joins TRBV5-1 to TRBJ2-1; D may be TRBD2 (6 bases). This CDR3 spans 13 amino acids. V was cut by 5 bases and J by 9 bases, with 15 bases left in between. Germline CDR1 reads SGHRS; CDR2 reads YFSETQ. For the CDR3, the DNA is TGCGCCAGCAGGTTAGCGGAGACGGGTGAGCAGTTCTTC. Its translation is CASRLAETGEQFF. Drawing the rest from reference TRBV5-1 and TRBJ2-1, the complete variable domain is KAGVTQTPRYLIKTRGQQVTLSCSPISGHRSVSWYQQTPGQGLQFLFEYFSETQRNKGNFPGRFSGRQFSNSRSEMNVSTLELGDSALYLCASRLAETGEQFFGPGTRLTVL.

The V call is TRBV20-1, the J call TRBJ2-7; D unclear. Trimming removed 5 bases at V and 6 bases at J, with 11 bases between. Germline CDR1 DFQATT, CDR2 SNEGSKA (reference sequence). CDR3 length equals 11 residues. CDR3 amino acids: CSAYFLGEQYF. For the CDR3, the DNA is TGCAGTGCTTATTTTCTCGGCGAGCAGTACTTC.

The chain is built from TRBV30 and TRBJ2-7; D is unresolved. V was pared by 5 bases and J by 0 bases, with 17 bases between. This CDR3 region has 15 residues. Germline V gene lookup returns CDR1 GTSNPN and CDR2 SVGIG (reference sequence). The CDR3 loop reads CAWALGMRSSYEQYF. CDR3 DNA: TGTGCCTGGGCCTTGGGGATGCGGAGCTCCTACGAGCAGTACTTC.

The V call is TRBV11-2, the J call TRBJ2-2; 8 bases map to TRBD1. Germline CDR1 SGHAT, CDR2 FQNNGV. The ends lost 9 bases at V and 5 bases at J; junction bases unmatched: 11. The CDR3 is 15 amino acids. CDR3 amino acids: CASRNTGGRTGELFF. The CDR3 DNA reads as TGTGCCAGTAGAAACACAGGGGGAAGAACCGGGGAGCTGTTTTTT.